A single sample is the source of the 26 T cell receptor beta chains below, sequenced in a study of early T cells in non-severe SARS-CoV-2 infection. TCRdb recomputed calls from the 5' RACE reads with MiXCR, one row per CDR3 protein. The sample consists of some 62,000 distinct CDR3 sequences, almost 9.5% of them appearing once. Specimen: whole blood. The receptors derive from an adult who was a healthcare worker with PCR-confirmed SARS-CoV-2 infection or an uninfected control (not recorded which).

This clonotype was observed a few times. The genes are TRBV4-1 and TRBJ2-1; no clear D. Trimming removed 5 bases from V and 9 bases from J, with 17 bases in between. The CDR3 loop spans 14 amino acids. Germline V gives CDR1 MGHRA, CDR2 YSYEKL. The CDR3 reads CASSSYTGNTEQFF. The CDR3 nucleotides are TGCGCCAGCAGCTCTTACACGGGTAATACTGAGCAGTTCTTC.

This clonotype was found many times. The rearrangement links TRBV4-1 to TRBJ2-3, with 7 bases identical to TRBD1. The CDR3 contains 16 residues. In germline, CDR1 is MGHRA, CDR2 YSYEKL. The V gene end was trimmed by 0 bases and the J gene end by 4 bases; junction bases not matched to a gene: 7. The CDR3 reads CASSQERDSGPDTQYF. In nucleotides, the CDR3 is TGCGCCAGCAGCCAAGAAAGGGACAGCGGACCAGATACGCAGTATTTT.

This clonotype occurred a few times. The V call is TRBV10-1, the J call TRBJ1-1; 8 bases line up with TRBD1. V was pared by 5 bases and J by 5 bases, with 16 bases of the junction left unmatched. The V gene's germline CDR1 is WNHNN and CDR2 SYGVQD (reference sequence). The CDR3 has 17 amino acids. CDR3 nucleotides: TGCGCCAGCAGTTTCGATAGGATGGGGACAGGAAGAACTGAAGCTTTCTTT. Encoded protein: CASSFDRMGTGRTEAFF.

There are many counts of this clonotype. The CDR3 DNA sequence: TGTGCCAGCAGCTTACCGCAGGACACTGCGAACACCGGGGAGCTGTTTTTT. It is translated as CASSLPQDTANTGELFF. This chain joins TRBV7-9 and TRBJ2-2; D is possibly TRBD1 (5 bases). Trimming stripped 2 bases from V and 0 bases from J, with 13 bases between. The V gene's germline CDR1 is SEHNR and CDR2 FQNEAQ (reference sequence). This CDR3 has 17 amino acids.

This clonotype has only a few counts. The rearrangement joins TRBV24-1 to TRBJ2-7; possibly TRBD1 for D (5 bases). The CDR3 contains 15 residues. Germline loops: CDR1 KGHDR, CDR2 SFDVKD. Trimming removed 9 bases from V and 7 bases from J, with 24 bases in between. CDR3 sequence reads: CATYGSQDRVGEQYV. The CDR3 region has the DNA TGTGCCACCTACGGTTCACAGGATCGCGTAGGGGAGCAGTACGTC.

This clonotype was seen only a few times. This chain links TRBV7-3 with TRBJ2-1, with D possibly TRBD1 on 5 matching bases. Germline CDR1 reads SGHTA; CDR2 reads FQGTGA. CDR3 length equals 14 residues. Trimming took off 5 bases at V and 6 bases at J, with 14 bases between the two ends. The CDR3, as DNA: TGTGCCAGCAGCCAACCTGGCAGGGTCAATGAGCAGTTCTTC. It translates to CASSQPGRVNEQFF.

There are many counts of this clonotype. CDR3 sequence: CSARDSNYGYTF. The CDR3 nucleotides read TGCAGTGCCAGGGACAGCAACTATGGCTACACCTTC. The chain joins TRBV20-1 to TRBJ1-2, with 7 bases lining up with TRBD1. The CDR3 is 12 amino acids. Germline V gene data show CDR1 as DFQATT and CDR2 as SNEGSKA (reference sequence). The V gene end was trimmed by 6 bases and the J gene end by 2 bases; junction bases not matched to a gene: 3.

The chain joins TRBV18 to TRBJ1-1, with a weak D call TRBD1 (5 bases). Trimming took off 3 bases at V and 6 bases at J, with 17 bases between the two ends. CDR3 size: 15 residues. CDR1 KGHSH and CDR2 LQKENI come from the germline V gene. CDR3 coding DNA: TGTGCCAGCTCACCTGTACAGGCTACTAACCCTGAAGCTTTCTTT. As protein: CASSPVQATNPEAFF. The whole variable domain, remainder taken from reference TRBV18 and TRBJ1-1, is NAGVMQNPRHLVRRRGQEARLRCSPMKGHSHVYWYRQLPEEGLKFMVYLQKENIIDESGMPKERFSAEFPKEGPSILRIQQVVRGDSAAYFCASSPVQATNPEAFFGQGTRLTVV.

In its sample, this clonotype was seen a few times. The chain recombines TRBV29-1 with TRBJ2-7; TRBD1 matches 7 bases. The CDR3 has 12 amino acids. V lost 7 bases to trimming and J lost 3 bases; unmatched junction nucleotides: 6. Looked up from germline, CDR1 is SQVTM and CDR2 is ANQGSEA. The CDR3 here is CSAVDRVYEQYV. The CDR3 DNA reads TGCAGCGCCGTTGACAGGGTCTACGAGCAGTACGTC.

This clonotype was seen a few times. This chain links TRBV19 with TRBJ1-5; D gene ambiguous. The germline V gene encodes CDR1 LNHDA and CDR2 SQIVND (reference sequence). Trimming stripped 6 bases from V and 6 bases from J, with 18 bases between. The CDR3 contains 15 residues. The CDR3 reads CASSPRHLSRQPQHF. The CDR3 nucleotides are TGTGCCAGTAGCCCGCGGCACCTTAGCCGTCAGCCCCAGCATTTT.

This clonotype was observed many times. The CDR3 region is CARLVAGGEAFF. CDR3 DNA: TGTGCCAGATTGGTTGCAGGGGGTGAAGCTTTCTTT. The chain has TRBV2 and TRBJ1-1; 7 bases line up with TRBD1. V shed 9 bases, J shed 7 bases, and the junction held 8 bases outside the gene matches. Germline V gives CDR1 SNHLY, CDR2 FYNNEI. CDR3 length: 12 amino acids.

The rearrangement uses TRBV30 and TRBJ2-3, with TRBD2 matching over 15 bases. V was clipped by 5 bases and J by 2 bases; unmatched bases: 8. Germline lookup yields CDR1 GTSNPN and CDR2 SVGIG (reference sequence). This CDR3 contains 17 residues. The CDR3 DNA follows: TGTGCCTGGTCAACCGGGACTAGCGGGGGGTACACAGATACGCAGTATTTT. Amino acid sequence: CAWSTGTSGGYTDTQYF.

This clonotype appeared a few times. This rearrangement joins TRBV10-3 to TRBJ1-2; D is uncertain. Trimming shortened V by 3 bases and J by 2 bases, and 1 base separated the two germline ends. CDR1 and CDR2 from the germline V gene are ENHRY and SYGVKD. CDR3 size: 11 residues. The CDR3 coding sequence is TGTGCCATCAGTGAAAACTATGGCTACACCTTC. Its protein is CAISENYGYTF.

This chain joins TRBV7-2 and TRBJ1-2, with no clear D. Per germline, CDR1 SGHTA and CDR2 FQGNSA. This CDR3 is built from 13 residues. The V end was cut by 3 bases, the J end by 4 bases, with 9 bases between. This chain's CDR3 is CASSFGLSYGYTF. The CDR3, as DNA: TGTGCCAGCAGCTTTGGACTGTCCTATGGCTACACCTTC.

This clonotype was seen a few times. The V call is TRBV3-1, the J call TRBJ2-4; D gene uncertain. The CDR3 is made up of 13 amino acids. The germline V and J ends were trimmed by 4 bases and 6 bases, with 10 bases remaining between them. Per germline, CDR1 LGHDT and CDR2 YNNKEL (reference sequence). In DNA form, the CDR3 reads TGTGCCAGCAGCCTAGGGAACGGAAACATTCAGTACTTC. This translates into CASSLGNGNIQYF.

The CDR3 bases are TGTGCCACCAGCAGATCCGGGACCCCTGGGGAGCTGTTTTTT. Translation gives CATSRSGTPGELFF. V usage is TRBV15 and J usage is TRBJ2-2; the D call may be TRBD1 or TRBD2 (5 bases each). Trimming left V 2 bases short and J 8 bases short, with 12 bases between. In germline, CDR1 is LNHNV, CDR2 YYDKDF (reference sequence). The CDR3 totals 14 residues. Complete variable domain (other parts from reference TRBV15 and TRBJ2-2): DAMVIQNPRYQVTQFGKPVTLSCSQTLNHNVMYWYQQKSSQAPKLLFHYYDKDFNNEADTPDNFQSRRPNTSFCFLDIRSPGLGDTAMYLCATSRSGTPGELFFGEGSRLTVL.

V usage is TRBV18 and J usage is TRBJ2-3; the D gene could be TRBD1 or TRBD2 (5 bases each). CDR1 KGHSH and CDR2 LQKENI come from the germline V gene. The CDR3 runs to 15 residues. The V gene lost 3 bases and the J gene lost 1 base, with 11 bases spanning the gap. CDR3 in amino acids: CASSPLGTGTDTQYF. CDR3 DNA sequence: TGTGCCAGCTCACCTCTTGGGACCGGCACAGATACGCAGTATTTT.

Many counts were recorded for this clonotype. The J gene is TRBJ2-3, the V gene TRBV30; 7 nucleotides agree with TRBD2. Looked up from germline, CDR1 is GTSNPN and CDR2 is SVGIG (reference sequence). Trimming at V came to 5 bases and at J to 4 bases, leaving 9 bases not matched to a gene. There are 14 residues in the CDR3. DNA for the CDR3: TGTGCCTGGGGGGCAGCGGGGTTGGCAGATACGCAGTATTTT. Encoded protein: CAWGAAGLADTQYF. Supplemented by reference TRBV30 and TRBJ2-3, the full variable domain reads SQTIHQWPATLVQPVGSPLSLECTVEGTSNPNLYWYRQAAGRGLQLLFYSVGIGQISSEVPQNLSASRPQDRQFILSSKKLLLSDSGFYLCAWGAAGLADTQYFGPGTRLTVL.

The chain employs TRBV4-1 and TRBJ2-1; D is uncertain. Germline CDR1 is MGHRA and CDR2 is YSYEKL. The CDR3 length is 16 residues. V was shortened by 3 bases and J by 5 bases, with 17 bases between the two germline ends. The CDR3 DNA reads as TGCGCCAGCAGCCACCATGAGCAGCTTCGGAACAATGAGCAGTTCTTC. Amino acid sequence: CASSHHEQLRNNEQFF.

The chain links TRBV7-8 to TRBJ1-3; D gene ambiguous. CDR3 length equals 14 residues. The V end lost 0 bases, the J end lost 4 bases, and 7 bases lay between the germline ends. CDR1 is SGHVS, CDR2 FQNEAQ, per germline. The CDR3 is CASSLAAFGNTIYF. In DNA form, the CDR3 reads TGTGCCAGCAGCTTAGCCGCGTTCGGAAACACCATATATTTT.

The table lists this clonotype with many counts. CDR3 bases: TGTGCCAGAGTGTCGAACACCGGGGAGCTGTTTTTT. Residues: CARVSNTGELFF. The chain carries TRBV2 and TRBJ2-2; the D is unclear. Between the trimmed V and J ends, which lost 9 bases and 0 bases, there was a span of 5 bases. The CDR3 covers 12 residues. Germline V gene lookup returns CDR1 SNHLY and CDR2 FYNNEI.

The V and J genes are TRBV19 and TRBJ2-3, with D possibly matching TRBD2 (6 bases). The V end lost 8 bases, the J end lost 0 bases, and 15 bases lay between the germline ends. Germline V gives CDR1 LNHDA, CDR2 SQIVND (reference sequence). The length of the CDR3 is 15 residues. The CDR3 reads CASCYRRGSTDTQYF. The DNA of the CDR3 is TGTGCCAGTTGTTATCGGCGGGGAAGCACAGATACGCAGTATTTT.

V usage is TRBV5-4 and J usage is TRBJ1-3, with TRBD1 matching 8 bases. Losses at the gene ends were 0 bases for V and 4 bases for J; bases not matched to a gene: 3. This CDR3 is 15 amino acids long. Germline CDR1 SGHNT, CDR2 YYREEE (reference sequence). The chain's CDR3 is CASSLGQGRGNTIYF. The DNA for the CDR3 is TGTGCCAGCAGCTTGGGACAGGGGAGAGGAAACACCATATATTTT. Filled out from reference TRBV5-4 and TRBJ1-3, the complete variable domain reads ETGVTQSPTHLIKTRGQQVTLRCSSQSGHNTVSWYQQALGQGPQFIFQYYREEENGRGNFPPRFSGLQFPNYSSELNVNALELDDSALYLCASSLGQGRGNTIYFGEGSWLTVV.

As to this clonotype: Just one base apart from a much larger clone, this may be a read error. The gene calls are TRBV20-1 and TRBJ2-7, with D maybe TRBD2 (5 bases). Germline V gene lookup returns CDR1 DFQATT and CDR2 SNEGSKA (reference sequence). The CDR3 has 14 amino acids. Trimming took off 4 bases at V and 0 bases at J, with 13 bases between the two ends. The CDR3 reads CSAKKRWSSYEQYV. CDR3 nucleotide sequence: TGCAGTGCTAAGAAGCGGTGGAGCTCCTACGAGCAGTACGTC.

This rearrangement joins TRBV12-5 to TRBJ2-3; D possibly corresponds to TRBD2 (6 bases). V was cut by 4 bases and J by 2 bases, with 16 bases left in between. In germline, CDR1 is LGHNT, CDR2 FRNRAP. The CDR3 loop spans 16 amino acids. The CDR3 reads CASGSPGLEHTDTQYF. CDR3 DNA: TGTGCTAGTGGTTCCCCGGGACTGGAGCACACAGATACGCAGTATTTT.

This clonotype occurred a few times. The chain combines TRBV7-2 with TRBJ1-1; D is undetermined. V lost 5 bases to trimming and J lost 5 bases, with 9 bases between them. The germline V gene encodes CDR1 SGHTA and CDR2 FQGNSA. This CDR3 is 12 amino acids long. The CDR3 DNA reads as TGTGCCAGCAGCCCGCGCTGGACTGAAGCTTTCTTT. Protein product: CASSPRWTEAFF.